This record covers a single T cell receptor beta chain. This clone was seen a handful of times. The antigen this receptor binds is unknown. The sample holds no much larger clone one base away, and base qualities are not on file. The immunoSEQ assay was used to sequence TCR beta chain CDR3 regions from genomic DNA. Rearranged VDJ segments were amplified with primers annealing to V and J segments. In the original analysis: Clonality and richness metrics were computed with the ImmunoSeq Analyzer software. To find clones with differing abundance between regions, Fisher's exact test was applied together with a beta-binomial method for extra stringency. Entries here come from immuneACCESS through TCRdb and include only in-frame sequences with V and J called. Some clones fail to appear in such tables; in the studies checked, an unresolved V gene covers under half of the shortfall, and the cause of the remainder is unknown. V and J calls and clone size are as listed in that table; D and trimming were resolved from the DNA. This sample lists 6,000 to 7,000 clones; approximately 60% were detected once. The top ten hold around 14% of the sample.

This sample was included in a study of intratumoral heterogeneity in liver cancer. In terms of the full investigation: In the full cohort of over eleven patients, the median age was nearly 65 years and the majority of patients were male. The full cohort included 71 multiregional samples from 15 or so HCC patients, consisting of fewer than 55 tumoral regions and 20 or so adjacent nontumoral regions. To investigate intratumor heterogeneity, the study integrated RNA-seq, DNA sequencing, TCR-seq and SNP array data drawn from multiple regions of hepatocellular carcinoma specimens. Study-level results and caveats: TCR sequencing reportedly confirmed RNA-seq-based estimates of regional differences in tumor-infiltrating lymphocyte burden. Tumor region a in each sequenced patient had significantly more unique T-cell clonal expansions than region b. Limitations acknowledged by the authors included a relatively low number of patients and under-sampled representation of tumor-infiltrating lymphocytes. Within each of the two sequenced patients, overall T cell clonality showed no significant difference between tumor regions.

CDR1 and CDR2 are drawn from the germline V gene: SQVTM, ANQGSEA. Spanning cysteine to phenylalanine, the CDR3 consists of 15 amino acids. Only CDR3 DNA is held: 45 bases, read in frame from base 1. V is clipped by 0 bases and J by 6 bases, and the sequence between their germline boundaries is 14 bases long. Samples with the label H were taken from distinct, geographically separated regions of the hepatocellular carcinoma nodule. All patients had early-stage hepatocellular carcinoma and received no therapy before surgical resection. No macroscopic evidence of necrosis or hemorrhage was present in the sampled areas. TCR sequencing (ImmunoSeq) was performed on multiple regions from a couple of patients. Frozen resection tissue samples were collected at a distance of at least 1 cm from each other. The DNeasy blood and tissue kit was used to extract genomic DNA from bulk tissue.

The source is a man aged 65 to 85 with hepatocellular carcinoma. The chain is assembled from TRBV29-1 and TRBJ2-2; TRBD2 is a possible D gene, resting on 5 matching bases. The sequences come from tumor tissue, collected before any cancer treatment. Read as DNA, the sequence is TGCAGCGTTGAAGATCCCGGGGTGAGGGCCGGGGAGCTGTTTTTT. This is translated as CSVEDPGVRAGELFF.